The 6 T cell receptor beta chains in this list originate from one sample, sequenced in a study of blood T cell repertoires in COVID-19. Method: immunoSEQ multiplex PCR; TCRdb's copy keeps in-frame clones and lacks some. The table records some 220,000 clones, around 84% of them present only once. Material: peripheral blood. The receptors were sampled from a man in his forties or fifties with active or convalescent COVID-19.

J is TRBJ1-1 and V is TRBV5-5, with D hard to call. V was trimmed by 1 base and J by 6 bases, leaving 4 bases between them. The CDR3 consists of 11 residues. Germline V CDR1 and CDR2: SGHKS, YYEKEE (reference sequence). The CDR3: CASSLRAEAFF. CDR3 nucleotide sequence: TGTGCCAGCAGCTTGCGGGCTGAAGCTTTCTTT.

V and J are TRBV28 and TRBJ2-1, with 8 bases matching TRBD1. This CDR3 spans 16 amino acids. After removal of 3 bases from V and 0 bases from J, the junction contained 4 bases not matched to a gene. CDR1 is MDHEN and CDR2 is SYDVKM in the germline V gene. CDR3 region: CASSFLDRASYNEQFF. The CDR3 nucleotides read TGTGCCAGCAGTTTCTTGGACAGGGCCTCCTACAATGAGCAGTTCTTC.

The chain uses TRBV2 and TRBJ1-1; 8 positions agree with TRBD1. Germline trimming cut 5 bases from V and 4 bases from J; bases unmatched to any gene: 3. The CDR3 has 13 residues. Germline V gives CDR1 SNHLY, CDR2 FYNNEI. CDR3 protein: CASSQGALTEAFF. As DNA, the CDR3 is TGTGCCAGCAGTCAGGGGGCGCTCACTGAAGCTTTCTTT.

The chain uses TRBV6-6 and TRBJ2-1; tentatively, D is TRBD2 (5 bases). The CDR3 is 13 residues long. CDR1 MNHNY and CDR2 SVGAGI come from the germline V gene (reference sequence). Trimming left V 1 base short and J 11 bases short, with 12 bases between. CDR3 sequence (DNA): TGTGCCAGCAGTTACTTCCCCGGGGAGAAGCAGTTCTTC. Its protein product is CASSYFPGEKQFF.

The J gene is TRBJ1-5, the V gene TRBV25-1; D is uncertain. This CDR3 contains 15 residues. V was shortened by 8 bases and J by 6 bases, with 20 bases between the two germline ends. Looked up from germline, CDR1 is MGHDK and CDR2 is SYGVNS. CDR3 amino acids: CASGIITGERQPQHF. For the CDR3, the DNA is TGTGCCAGCGGGATTATTACTGGGGAGCGTCAGCCCCAGCATTTT.

The rearrangement joins TRBV3-1 (or the pseudogene TRBV3-2) to TRBJ1-1; 10 bases are shared with TRBD1. The V and J ends lost 4 bases and 10 bases, in that order; junction bases with no gene match: 9. CDR3 length equals 14 residues. CDR1 and CDR2 from the germline V gene are LGHDT and YNNKEL (reference sequence). The CDR3 nucleotides are TGTGCCAGCAGCCCGAGGGACAGGGGCGCCACAGCTTTCTTT. Its protein is CASSPRDRGATAFF.